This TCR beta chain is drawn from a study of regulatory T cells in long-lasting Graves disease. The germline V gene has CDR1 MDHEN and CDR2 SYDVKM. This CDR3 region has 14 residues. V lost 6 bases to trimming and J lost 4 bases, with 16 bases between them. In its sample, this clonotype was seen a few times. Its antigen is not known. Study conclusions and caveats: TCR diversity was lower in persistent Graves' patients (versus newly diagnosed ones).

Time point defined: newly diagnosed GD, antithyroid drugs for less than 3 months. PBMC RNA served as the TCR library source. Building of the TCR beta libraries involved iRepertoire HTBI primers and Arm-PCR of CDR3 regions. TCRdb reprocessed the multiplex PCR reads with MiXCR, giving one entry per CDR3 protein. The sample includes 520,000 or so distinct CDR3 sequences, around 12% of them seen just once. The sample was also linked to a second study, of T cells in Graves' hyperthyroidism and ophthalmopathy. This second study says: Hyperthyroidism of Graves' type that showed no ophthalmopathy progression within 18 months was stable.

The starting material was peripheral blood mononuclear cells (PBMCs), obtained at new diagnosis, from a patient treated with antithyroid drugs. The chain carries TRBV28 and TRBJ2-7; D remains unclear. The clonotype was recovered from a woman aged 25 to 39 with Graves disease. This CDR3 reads CASRSSPPPYEQYF. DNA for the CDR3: TGTGCCAGCAGGAGCAGCCCCCCCCCGTACGAGCAGTACTTC.